This T cell receptor beta chain emerged from a study of shared clonotypes between healthy human individuals. The assay was immunoSEQ multiplex PCR, and TCRdb's table has in-frame clones only and misses some. The data show 950,000 to 1,100,000 clones, around 78% seen once. This CDR3 spans 19 amino acids. CDR1 is SGDLS and CDR2 is YYNGEE in the germline V gene. The V segment lost 3 bases and the J segment 5 bases; nucleotides outside the gene matches: 15. Sequences were obtained from memory CD4+ T cells from PBMCs. Subset here: CD45RA-negative fraction. The origin of this receptor is a young man in good health. Some clones in this sample may be carry-over from other donors' samples. The V and J genes are TRBV9 and TRBJ2-1; 12 bases align to TRBD2. The CDR3 sequence: CASSGLAGVSTWGDNEQFF. CDR3 nucleotide sequence: TGTGCCAGCAGCGGACTAGCGGGAGTCTCGACGTGGGGGGACAATGAGCAGTTCTTC. The full variable domain, with the rest looked up from reference TRBV9 and TRBJ2-1, is DSGVTQTPKHLITATGQRVTLRCSPRSGDLSVYWYQQSLDQGLQFLIQYYNGEERAKGNILERFSAQQFPDLHSELNLSSLELGDSALYFCASSGLAGVSTWGDNEQFFGPGTRLTVL.